Shown below are 2 T cell receptor beta chains from a single sample sequenced in a study of response to subunit inactivated influenza vaccine. One entry per CDR3 protein, called by TCRdb with MiXCR from the RT-PCR reads. Here the sample spans 650,000 or so distinct CDR3 sequences, 11% to 15% being singletons. This specimen consisted of PBMCs from blood, obtained roughly 15 days before vaccination. These receptors were collected from a man aged 50-59 years who received an inactivated influenza vaccine.

The CDR3 DNA sequence: TGTGCCAGCCAAGCAGGCCAGGGCCCCTACAATGAGCAGTTCTTC. This translates into CASQAGQGPYNEQFF. V and J are TRBV2 and TRBJ2-1; D is possibly TRBD1 (5 bases). Trimming took 8 bases from V and 2 from J, leaving 16 bases between them. The germline CDR1 and CDR2 sequences are SNHLY and FYNNEI. The CDR3 length is 15 residues.

This clonotype occurred many times. The CDR3 DNA sequence: TGTGCCAGCAGTTCCAGGACTAGCGGGAAATATACGCAGTATTTT. It codes for CASSSRTSGKYTQYF. This chain links TRBV6-5 with TRBJ2-3; 12 bases align to TRBD2. After removal of 4 bases from V and 7 bases from J, the junction contained 6 bases not matched to a gene. Germline V CDR1 and CDR2: MNHEY, SVGAGI. This CDR3 region has 15 residues.